The following is a T cell receptor (beta chain) sequence with its context. This sample stems from a study of blood T cell repertoires in COVID-19. This CDR3 is 14 amino acids long. Trimming stripped 4 bases from V and 4 bases from J, with 13 bases between. CDR1 LNHDA and CDR2 SQIVND come from the germline V gene (reference sequence). Sequencing used immunoSEQ multiplex PCR; TCRdb keeps in-frame clones, though not all of them. Of 200,000 to 300,000 clones listed, about four fifths were seen once; the top ten hold 6.5% to 9.5%. The V call is TRBV19, the J call TRBJ1-2; D is possibly TRBD1 (6 bases). The source is a woman of 80 years or more with COVID-19, enrolled during active disease. The sample consisted of peripheral blood. The CDR3 region is CASSTSEDSYGYTF. The CDR3 region has the DNA TGTGCCAGTAGTACCTCAGAGGACAGCTATGGCTACACCTTC.